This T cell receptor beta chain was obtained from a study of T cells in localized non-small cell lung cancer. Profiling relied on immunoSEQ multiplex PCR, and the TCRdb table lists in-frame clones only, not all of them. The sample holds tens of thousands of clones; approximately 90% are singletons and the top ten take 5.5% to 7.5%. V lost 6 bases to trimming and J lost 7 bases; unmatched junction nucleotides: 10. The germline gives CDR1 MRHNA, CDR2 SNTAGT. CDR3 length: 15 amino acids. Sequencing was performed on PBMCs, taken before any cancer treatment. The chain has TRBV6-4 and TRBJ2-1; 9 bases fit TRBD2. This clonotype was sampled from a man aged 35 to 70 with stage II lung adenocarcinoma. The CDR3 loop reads CASSPQGAGGNEQFF. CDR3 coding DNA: TGTGCCAGCAGCCCCCAGGGAGCGGGAGGTAATGAGCAGTTCTTC.